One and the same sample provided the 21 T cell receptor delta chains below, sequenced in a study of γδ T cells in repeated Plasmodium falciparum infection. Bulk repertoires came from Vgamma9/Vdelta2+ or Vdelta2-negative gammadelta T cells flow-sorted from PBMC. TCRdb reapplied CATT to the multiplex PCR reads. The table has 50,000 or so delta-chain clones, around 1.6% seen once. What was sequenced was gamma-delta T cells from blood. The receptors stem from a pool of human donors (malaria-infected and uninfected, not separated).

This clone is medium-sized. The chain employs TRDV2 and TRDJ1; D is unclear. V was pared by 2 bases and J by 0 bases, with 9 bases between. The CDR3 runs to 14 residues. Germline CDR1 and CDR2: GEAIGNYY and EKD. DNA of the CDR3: TGTGCCTGTGACAGTATCAGTTACACCGATAAACTCATCTTT. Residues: CACDSISYTDKLIF.

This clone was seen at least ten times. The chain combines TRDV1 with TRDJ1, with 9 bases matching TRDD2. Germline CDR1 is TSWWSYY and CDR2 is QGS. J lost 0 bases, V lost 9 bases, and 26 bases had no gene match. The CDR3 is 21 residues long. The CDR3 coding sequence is TGTGCTCTCACGAGAATCGAGGGCCTTCCTACGCGGAGGTTTTACACCGATAAACTCATCTTT. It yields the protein CALTRIEGLPTRRFYTDKLIF.

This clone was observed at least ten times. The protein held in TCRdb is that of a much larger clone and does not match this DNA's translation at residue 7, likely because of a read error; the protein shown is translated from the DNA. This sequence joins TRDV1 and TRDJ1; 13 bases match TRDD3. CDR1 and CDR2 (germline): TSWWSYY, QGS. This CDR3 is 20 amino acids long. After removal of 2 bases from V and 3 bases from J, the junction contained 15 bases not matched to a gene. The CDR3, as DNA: TGTGCTCTTGGGGAAGTCATCCTTTTGTACTGGGGGATACGCCCCGATAAACTCATCTTT. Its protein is CALGEVILLYWGIRPDKLIF.

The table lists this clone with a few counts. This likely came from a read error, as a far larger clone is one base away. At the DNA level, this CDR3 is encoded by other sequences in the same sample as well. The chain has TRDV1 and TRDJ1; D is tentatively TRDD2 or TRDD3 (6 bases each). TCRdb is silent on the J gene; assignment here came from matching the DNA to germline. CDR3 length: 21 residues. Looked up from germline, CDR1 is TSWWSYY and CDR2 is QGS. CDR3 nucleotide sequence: TGCGCTCTTGGGGAAAACTTCCTTATCGGGACTGGGAGAGTGTGCACCGATAAACTCATCTTT. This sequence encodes CALGENFLIGTGRVCTDKLIF.

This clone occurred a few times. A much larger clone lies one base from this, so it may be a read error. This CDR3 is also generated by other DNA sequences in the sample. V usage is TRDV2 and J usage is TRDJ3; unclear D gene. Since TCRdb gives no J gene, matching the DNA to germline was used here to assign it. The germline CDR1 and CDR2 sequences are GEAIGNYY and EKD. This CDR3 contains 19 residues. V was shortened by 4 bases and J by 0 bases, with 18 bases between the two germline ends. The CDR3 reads CACDSTSASTSWDTRQMFF. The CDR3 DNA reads TGTGCCTGTGATTCAACCTCCGCGTCTACCTCCTGGGACACCCGACAGATGTTTTTC.

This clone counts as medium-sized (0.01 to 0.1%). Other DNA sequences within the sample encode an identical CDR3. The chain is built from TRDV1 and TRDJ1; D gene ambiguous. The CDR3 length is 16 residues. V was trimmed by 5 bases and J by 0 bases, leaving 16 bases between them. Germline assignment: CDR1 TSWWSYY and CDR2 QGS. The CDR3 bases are TGTGCTCTTGGGAAAGGCCCTGCCCCGTACACCGATAAACTCATCTTT. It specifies CALGKGPAPYTDKLIF.

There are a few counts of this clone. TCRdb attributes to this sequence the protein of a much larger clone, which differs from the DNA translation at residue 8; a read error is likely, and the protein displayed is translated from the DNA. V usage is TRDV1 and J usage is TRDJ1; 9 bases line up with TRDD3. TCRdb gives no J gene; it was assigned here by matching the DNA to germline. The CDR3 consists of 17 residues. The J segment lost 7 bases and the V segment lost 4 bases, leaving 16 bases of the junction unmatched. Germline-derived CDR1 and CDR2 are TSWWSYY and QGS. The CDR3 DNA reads TGTGCTCTTGGGGGGCCCCCCCGGGGGATACTTTGGGCTAAACTCATCTTT. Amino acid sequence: CALGGPPRGILWAKLIF.

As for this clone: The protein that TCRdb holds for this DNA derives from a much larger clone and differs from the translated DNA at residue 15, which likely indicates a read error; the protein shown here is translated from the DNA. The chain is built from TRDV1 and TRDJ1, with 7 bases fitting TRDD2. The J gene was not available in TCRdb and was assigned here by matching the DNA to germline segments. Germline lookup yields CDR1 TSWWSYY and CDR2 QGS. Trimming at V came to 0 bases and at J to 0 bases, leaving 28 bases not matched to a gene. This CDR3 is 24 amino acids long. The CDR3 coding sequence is TGTGCTCTTGGGGAACTCGGTTTCTTACTTCCTAGACGATTCCCGGGGCGAAACACCGATAAACTCATCTTT. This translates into CALGELGFLLPRRFPGRNTDKLIF.

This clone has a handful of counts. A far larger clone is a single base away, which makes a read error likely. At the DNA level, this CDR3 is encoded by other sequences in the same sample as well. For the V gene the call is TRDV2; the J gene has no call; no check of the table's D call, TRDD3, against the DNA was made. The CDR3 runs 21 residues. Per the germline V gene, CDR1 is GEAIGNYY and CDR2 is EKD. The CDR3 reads CACDTGEMGDRTSSFVDKLIF. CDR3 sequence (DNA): TGTGCCTGTGACACCGGGGAGATGGGGGATAGGACGTCAAGTTTTGTCGATAAGCTCATCTTT.

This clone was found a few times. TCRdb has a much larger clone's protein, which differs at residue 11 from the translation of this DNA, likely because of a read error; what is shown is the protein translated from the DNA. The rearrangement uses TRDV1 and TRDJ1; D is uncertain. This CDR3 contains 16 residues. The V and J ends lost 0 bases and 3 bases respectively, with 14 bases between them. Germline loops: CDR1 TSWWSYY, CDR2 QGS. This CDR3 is CALGELPPPYADKLIF. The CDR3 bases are TGTGCTCTTGGGGAACTGCCCCCACCGTACGCCGATAAACTCATCTTT.

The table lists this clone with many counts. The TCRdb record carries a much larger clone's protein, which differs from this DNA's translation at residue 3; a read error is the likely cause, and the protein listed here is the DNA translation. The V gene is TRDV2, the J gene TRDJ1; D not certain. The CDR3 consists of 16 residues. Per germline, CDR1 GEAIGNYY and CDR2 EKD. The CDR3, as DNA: TGTGCCCGTGACCCCCCGCGCACAGTGTACACCGATAAACTCATCTTT. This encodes CARDPPRTVYTDKLIF.

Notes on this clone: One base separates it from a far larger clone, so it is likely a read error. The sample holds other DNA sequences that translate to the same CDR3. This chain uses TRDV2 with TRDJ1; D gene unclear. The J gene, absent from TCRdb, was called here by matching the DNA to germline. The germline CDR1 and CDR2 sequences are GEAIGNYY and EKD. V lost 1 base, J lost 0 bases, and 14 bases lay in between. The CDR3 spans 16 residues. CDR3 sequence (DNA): TGTGCCTGTGACACGCTCTCTCCGTCCCACACCGATAAACTCATCTTT. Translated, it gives CACDTLSPSHTDKLIF.

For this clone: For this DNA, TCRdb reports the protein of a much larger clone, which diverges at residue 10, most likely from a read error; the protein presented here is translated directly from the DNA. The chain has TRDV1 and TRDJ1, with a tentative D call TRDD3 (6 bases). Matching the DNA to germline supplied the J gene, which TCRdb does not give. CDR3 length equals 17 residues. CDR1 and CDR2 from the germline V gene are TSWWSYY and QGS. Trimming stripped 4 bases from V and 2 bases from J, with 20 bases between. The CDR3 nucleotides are TGTGCTCTTGGGGCGGGGGACGGTCTAGGGGAAACCGATAAACTCATCTTT. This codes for CALGAGDGLGETDKLIF.

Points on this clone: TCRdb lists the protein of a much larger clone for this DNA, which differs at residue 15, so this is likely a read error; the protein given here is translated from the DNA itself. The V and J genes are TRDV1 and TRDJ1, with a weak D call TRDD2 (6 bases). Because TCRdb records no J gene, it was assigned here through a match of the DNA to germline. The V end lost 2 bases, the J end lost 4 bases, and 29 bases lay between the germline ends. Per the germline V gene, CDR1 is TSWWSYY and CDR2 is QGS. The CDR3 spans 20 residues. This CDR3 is CALGESYAPFGLLYIDKLIF. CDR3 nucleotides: TGTGCTCTTGGGGAATCCTACGCCCCCTTCGGACTGCTGTACATCGATAAACTCATCTTT.

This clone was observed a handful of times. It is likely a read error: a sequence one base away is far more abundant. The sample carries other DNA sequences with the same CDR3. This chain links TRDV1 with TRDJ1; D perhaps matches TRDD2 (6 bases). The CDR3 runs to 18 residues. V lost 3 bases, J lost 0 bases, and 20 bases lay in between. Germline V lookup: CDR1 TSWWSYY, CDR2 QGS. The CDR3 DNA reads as TGTGCTCTTGGGGAGATCTCGTTCCTAGAGGGGTACACCGATAAACTCATCTTT. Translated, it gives CALGEISFLEGYTDKLIF.

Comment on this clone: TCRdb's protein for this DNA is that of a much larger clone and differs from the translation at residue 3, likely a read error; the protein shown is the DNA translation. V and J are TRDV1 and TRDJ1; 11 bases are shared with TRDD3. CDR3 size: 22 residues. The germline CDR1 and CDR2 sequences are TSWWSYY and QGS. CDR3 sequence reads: CAPGEGVPLSWWGIRRTDKLIF. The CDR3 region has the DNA TGTGCTCCTGGGGAAGGAGTACCCCTCTCGTGGTGGGGGATACGGCGAACCGATAAACTCATCTTT.

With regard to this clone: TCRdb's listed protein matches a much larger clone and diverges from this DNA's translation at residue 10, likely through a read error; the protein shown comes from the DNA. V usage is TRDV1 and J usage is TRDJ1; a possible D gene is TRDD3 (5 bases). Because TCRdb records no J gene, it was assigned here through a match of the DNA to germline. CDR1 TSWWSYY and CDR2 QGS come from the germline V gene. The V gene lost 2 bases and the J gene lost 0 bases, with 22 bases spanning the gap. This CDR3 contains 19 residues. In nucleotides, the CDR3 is TGTGCTCTTGGGGAATCTACGCAGTACCGGGGAGTGTACACCGATAAACTCATCTTT. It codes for CALGESTQYRGVYTDKLIF.

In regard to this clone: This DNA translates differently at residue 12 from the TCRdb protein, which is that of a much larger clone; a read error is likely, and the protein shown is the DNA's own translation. CDR3 DNA: TGTGCCTTCATCCCGTTGCTAGTGGGGGATACCTCGATGTACACCGATAAACTCATCTTT. Translated: CAFIPLLVGDTSMYTDKLIF. The chain links TRDV3 to TRDJ1; 10 bases map to TRDD3. The CDR3 is made up of 20 amino acids. Trimming at V came to 3 bases and at J to 0 bases, leaving 22 bases not matched to a gene. Germline V gene sequence: CDR1 TVYSNPD, CDR2 GDNSRS (reference sequence).

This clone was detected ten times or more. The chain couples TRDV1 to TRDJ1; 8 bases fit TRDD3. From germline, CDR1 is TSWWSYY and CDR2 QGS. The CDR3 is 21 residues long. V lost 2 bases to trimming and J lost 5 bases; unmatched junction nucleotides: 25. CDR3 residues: CALGEFTAVLGGTVVMDKLIF. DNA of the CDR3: TGTGCTCTTGGGGAATTCACGGCGGTACTGGGGGGTACTGTCGTCATGGATAAACTCATCTTT.

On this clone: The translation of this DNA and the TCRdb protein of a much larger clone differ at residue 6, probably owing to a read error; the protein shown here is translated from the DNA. CDR3 region: CALGDTSGGFLTDKLIF. The DNA of the CDR3 is TGTGCTCTTGGGGACACCTCTGGGGGATTCCTCACCGATAAACTCATCTTT. The chain couples TRDV1 to TRDJ1; TRDD3 matches at 9 bases. Because TCRdb records no J gene, it was assigned here through a match of the DNA to germline. CDR3 length: 17 residues. V shed 3 bases, J shed 1 base, and the junction held 9 bases outside the gene matches. Germline lookup yields CDR1 TSWWSYY and CDR2 QGS.

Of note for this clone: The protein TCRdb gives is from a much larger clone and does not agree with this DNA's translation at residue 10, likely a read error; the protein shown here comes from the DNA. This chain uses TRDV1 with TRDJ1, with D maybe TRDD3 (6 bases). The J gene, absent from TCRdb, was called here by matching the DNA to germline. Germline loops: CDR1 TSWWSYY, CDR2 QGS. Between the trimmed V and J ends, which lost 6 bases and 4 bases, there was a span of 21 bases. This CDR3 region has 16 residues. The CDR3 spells CALGRATLGNNDKLIF. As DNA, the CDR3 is TGTGCTCTTGGTAGGGCTACTCTGGGGAACAACGATAAACTCATCTTT.